This is a list of T cell receptor beta chains from one sample in a study of T cell responses to AZD1222 COVID-19 vaccine. Libraries were prepared by immunoSEQ multiplex PCR; TCRdb keeps only in-frame clonotypes and omits some of them. The data show about 55,000 clones, approximately 88% seen once. Sequencing used peripheral blood, obtained on day 0 of AZD1222 vaccination. The receptors shown here come from an adult in good health. CDR3s include the opening cysteine and the closing phenylalanine or tryptophan.

TRBJ2-5	TRBV28	CASSFHGLVETQYF
TRBJ2-1	TRBV27	CASSARTSGYNEQFF
TRBJ1-6	TRBV23-1	CASSQSDRPGSPLHF
TRBJ2-5	TRBV18	CASSPSRETQYF
TRBJ1-4	TRBV5-5	CASSLGGTTTNEKLFF
TRBJ2-2	TRBV7-3	CASSSGTGGSGELFF
TRBJ1-1	TRBV19	CASSIVTQTEAFF
TRBJ1-6	TRBV3-1/TRBV3-2	CASSQQDRDNSPLHF
TRBJ2-4	TRBV5-6	CASSLVGGGWGIAKNIQYF
TRBJ2-1	TRBV3-1/TRBV3-2	CASSPQYSGRGEDEQFF
TRBJ2-1	TRBV5-1	CASSLGRKPHNEQFF
TRBJ2-1	TRBV2	CASSELGLGTYNEQFF
TRBJ2-3	TRBV11-2	CASSLDRKASTDTQYF
TRBJ1-2	TRBV14	CASSQVQGYGYTF
TRBJ2-7	TRBV15	CATSRRHNSYEQYF
TRBJ2-7	TRBV27	CASSPRQGYEQYF
TRBJ1-6	TRBV25-1	CASSKTGSSYNSPLHF
TRBJ2-3	TRBV6-1	CASSEWADTQYF
TRBJ2-3	TRBV19	CASSSSGRQDTQYF
TRBJ2-1	TRBV6-5	CASSLQGFWQFF
TRBJ2-1	TRBV2	CASSATSGRATEQFF
TRBJ2-7	TRBV5-1	CASSLGPGTGPSYEQYF
TRBJ1-4	TRBV2	CASSRTGGAINEKLFF
TRBJ1-2	TRBV6-4	CASSDPPEGAAYGYTF